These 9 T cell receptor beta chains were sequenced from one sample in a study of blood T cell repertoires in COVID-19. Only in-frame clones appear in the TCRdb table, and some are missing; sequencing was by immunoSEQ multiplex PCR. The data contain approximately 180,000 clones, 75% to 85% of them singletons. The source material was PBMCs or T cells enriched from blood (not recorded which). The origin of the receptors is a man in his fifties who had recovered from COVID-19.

The CDR3 DNA reads as TGTGCCAGCTCAGACAGCCTCCAAGAGACCCAGTACTTC. This codes for CASSDSLQETQYF. V gene TRBV18 combines with J gene TRBJ2-5; perhaps TRBD1 as D (5 bases). Germline lookup yields CDR1 KGHSH and CDR2 LQKENI. The V and J ends lost 5 bases and 1 base respectively, with 8 bases between them. The CDR3 totals 13 residues.

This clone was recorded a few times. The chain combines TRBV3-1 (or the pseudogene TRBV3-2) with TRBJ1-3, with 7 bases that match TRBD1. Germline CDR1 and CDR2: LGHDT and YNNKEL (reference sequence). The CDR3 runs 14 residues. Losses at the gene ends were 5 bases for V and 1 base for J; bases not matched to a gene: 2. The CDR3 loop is CASSETGSGNTIYF. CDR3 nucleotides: TGTGCCAGCAGCGAGACAGGGTCTGGAAACACCATATATTTT.

CDR3 amino acids: CASSARQGEVEKLFF. The DNA of the CDR3 is TGTGCCAGCAGCGCACGACAGGGGGAGGTCGAAAAACTGTTTTTT. The rearrangement joins TRBV7-9 to TRBJ1-4, with TRBD1 identical over 9 bases. Germline V CDR1 and CDR2: SEHNR, FQNEAQ (reference sequence). The CDR3 covers 15 residues. The V gene end was trimmed by 5 bases and the J gene end by 8 bases; junction bases not matched to a gene: 9.

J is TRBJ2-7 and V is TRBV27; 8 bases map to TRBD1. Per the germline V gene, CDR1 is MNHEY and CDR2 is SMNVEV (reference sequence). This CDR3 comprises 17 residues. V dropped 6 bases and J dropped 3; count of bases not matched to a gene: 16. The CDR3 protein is CASRPRAAGQAIYEQYF. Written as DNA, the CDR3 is TGTGCCAGCAGACCTAGGGCGGCGGGACAGGCAATCTACGAGCAGTACTTC.

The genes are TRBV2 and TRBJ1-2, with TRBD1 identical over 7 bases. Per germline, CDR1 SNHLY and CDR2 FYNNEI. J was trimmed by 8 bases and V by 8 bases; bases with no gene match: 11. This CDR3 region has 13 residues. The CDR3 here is CASLRTGFDGYTF. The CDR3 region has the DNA TGTGCCAGCCTGCGGACAGGTTTTGACGGCTACACCTTC.

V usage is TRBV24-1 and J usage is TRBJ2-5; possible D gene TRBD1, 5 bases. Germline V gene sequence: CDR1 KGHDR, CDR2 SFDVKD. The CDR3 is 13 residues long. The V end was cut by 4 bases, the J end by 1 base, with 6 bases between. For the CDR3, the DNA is TGTGCCACCAGTGAGCAGGGCCAAGAGACCCAGTACTTC. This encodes CATSEQGQETQYF.

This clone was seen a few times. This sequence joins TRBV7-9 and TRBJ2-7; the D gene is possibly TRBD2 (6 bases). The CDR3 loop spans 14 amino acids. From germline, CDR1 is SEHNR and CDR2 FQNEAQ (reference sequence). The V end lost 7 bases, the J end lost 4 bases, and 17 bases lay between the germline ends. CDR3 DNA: TGTGCCAGCATCCCTACCGGGACTTTTTACGAGCAGTACTTC. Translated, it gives CASIPTGTFYEQYF.

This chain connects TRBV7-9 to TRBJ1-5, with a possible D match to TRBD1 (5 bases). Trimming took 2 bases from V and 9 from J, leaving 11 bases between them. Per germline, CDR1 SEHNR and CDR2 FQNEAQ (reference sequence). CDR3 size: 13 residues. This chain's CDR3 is CASSLSGEWPQHF. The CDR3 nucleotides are TGTGCCAGCAGCTTATCGGGGGAATGGCCCCAGCATTTT.

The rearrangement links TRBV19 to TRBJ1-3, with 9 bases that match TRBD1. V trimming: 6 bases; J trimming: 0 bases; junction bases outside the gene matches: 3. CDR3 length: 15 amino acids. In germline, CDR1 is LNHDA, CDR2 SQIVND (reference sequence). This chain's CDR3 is CASRQGANSGNTIYF. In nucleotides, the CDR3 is TGTGCCAGTAGACAGGGGGCGAACTCTGGAAACACCATATATTTT.